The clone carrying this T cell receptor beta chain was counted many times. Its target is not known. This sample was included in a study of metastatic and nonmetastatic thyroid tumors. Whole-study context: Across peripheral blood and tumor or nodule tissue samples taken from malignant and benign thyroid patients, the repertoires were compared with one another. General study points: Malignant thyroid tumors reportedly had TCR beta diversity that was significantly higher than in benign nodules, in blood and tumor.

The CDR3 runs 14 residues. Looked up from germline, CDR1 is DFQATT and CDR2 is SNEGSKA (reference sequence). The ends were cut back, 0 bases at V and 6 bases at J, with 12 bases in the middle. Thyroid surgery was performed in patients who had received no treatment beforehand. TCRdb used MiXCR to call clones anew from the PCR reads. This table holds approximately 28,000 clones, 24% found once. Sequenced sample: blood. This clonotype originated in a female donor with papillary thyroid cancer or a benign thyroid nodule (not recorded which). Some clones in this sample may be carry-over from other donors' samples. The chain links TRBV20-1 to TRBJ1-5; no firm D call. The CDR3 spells CSAREGGVGQPQHF. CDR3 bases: TGCAGTGCTAGAGAGGGCGGAGTGGGTCAGCCCCAGCATTTT.